Shown below are 22 T cell receptor beta chains from a single sample sequenced in a study of post-analysis software for immune sequencing data. Overall study results and limits: The study found TRBV5-6, TRBV5-1 and TRBV20-1 among about five TRBV segments more frequent in patients than controls.

Researchers reported that TCR beta cDNA libraries carried unique molecular identifiers. One entry per CDR3 protein, called by TCRdb with MiXCR from the PCR reads. The sample contains about 810,000 distinct CDR3 sequences, 53% of which appear only once. For these TCRs, the target antigens are not known. Material for sequencing was blood. The receptors come from a girl aged 10 to 17 with multiple sclerosis.

The rearrangement uses TRBV7-9 and TRBJ2-6; D not certain. Trimming removed 8 bases at V and 0 bases at J, with 17 bases between. This CDR3 is 17 amino acids long. CDR1 and CDR2 (germline): SEHNR, FQNEAQ (reference sequence). CDR3 nucleotides: TGTGCCAGCGCCCTAGTGGTCCCCGACTCTGGGGCCAACGTCCTGACTTTC. Protein sequence: CASALVVPDSGANVLTF.

This chain joins TRBV20-1 and TRBJ1-1, with no clear D. Germline V CDR1 and CDR2: DFQATT, SNEGSKA (reference sequence). V lost 6 bases and J 1 base, leaving 12 bases between the germline ends. The CDR3 spans 13 residues. This chain's CDR3 is CSAPSHQNTEAFF. CDR3 nucleotide sequence: TGCAGTGCCCCTTCACACCAGAACACTGAAGCTTTCTTT.

The gene calls are TRBV20-1 and TRBJ2-1; weak D call: TRBD2 (5 bases). CDR3 size: 14 residues. Germline loops: CDR1 DFQATT, CDR2 SNEGSKA (reference sequence). V shed 4 bases and J shed 3 bases, with 13 bases lying between them. CDR3: CSAKAETIYNEQFF. The CDR3 region has the DNA TGCAGTGCTAAAGCGGAAACGATCTACAATGAGCAGTTCTTC.

The gene calls are TRBV29-1 and TRBJ1-2, with D possibly being TRBD1 (5 bases). Germline V gene lookup returns CDR1 SQVTM and CDR2 ANQGSEA. The CDR3 contains 16 residues. V dropped 1 base and J dropped 3 bases, with 18 bases sitting between them. For the CDR3, the DNA is TGCAGCGTTGAAGTGTTTTTGGTAACAGGCGACTATGGCTACACCTTC. Amino acid sequence: CSVEVFLVTGDYGYTF.

V is TRBV7-6 and J is TRBJ2-1, with 13 positions matching TRBD2. Losses at the gene ends were 4 bases for V and 6 bases for J; bases not matched to a gene: 3. The germline V gene encodes CDR1 SGHVS and CDR2 FNYEAQ. The CDR3 totals 15 residues. CDR3 amino acids: CASSSWTSGGNEQFF. CDR3 nucleotide sequence: TGTGCCAGCAGCTCCTGGACTAGCGGGGGCAATGAGCAGTTCTTC.

This sequence joins TRBV6-6 and TRBJ2-3; D not resolved. Trimming left V 4 bases short and J 0 bases short, with 14 bases between. Germline V gene lookup returns CDR1 MNHNY and CDR2 SVGAGI (reference sequence). The CDR3 is made up of 16 amino acids. The CDR3 spells CASSSNKGLSTDTQYF. The CDR3 region has the DNA TGTGCCAGCAGTTCGAACAAAGGCCTTAGCACAGATACGCAGTATTTT.

CDR3 in DNA: TGCAGCGTTGAGGACAGGTTAACCTACGAGCAGTACTTC. The encoded protein is CSVEDRLTYEQYF. The chain couples TRBV29-1 to TRBJ2-7; TRBD1 aligns across 7 bases. With 3 bases clipped from V and 2 bases from J, the junction kept 4 bases outside the gene matches. The CDR3 consists of 13 residues. Germline-derived CDR1 and CDR2 are SQVTM and ANQGSEA.

This sequence joins TRBV15 and TRBJ2-7, with 14 bases identical to TRBD2. J was trimmed by 7 bases and V by 1 base; bases with no gene match: 6. The CDR3 is 16 residues long. Germline V gives CDR1 LNHNV, CDR2 YYDKDF (reference sequence). Written as DNA, the CDR3 is TGTGCCACCAGCAGAGGACGACTAGCGGGAGGGGATGAGCAGTACTTC. This translates into CATSRGRLAGGDEQYF. The full variable domain, completed using reference TRBV15 and TRBJ2-7, is DAMVIQNPRYQVTQFGKPVTLSCSQTLNHNVMYWYQQKSSQAPKLLFHYYDKDFNNEADTPDNFQSRRPNTSFCFLDIRSPGLGDTAMYLCATSRGRLAGGDEQYFGPGTRLTVT.

The chain employs TRBV18 and TRBJ2-1; 12 nucleotides align to TRBD2. CDR1 is KGHSH and CDR2 is LQKENI in the germline V gene. The CDR3 consists of 16 residues. V was pared by 4 bases and J by 6 bases, with 7 bases of the junction left unmatched. CDR3 in DNA: TGTGCCAGCTCACTAATCGGACTAGCGGGAACCAATGAGCAGTTCTTC. Translating gives CASSLIGLAGTNEQFF.

The chain's CDR3 is CSARGPPMNNEQFF. DNA for the CDR3: TGCAGTGCTAGAGGGCCCCCTATGAACAATGAGCAGTTCTTC. The chain couples TRBV20-1 to TRBJ2-1; D call uncertain. Germline V gene sequence: CDR1 DFQATT, CDR2 SNEGSKA (reference sequence). Deletions cut 1 base from V and 5 bases from J, with 12 bases between. CDR3 length: 14 amino acids.

The CDR3: CSARDFGVVGLRATDTQYF. CDR3 nucleotide sequence: TGCAGTGCTAGAGATTTTGGAGTAGTTGGTTTGAGGGCCACAGATACGCAGTATTTT. V usage is TRBV20-1 and J usage is TRBJ2-3, with D possibly matching TRBD2 (5 bases). The CDR3 is 19 residues long. V was cut by 0 bases and J by 2 bases, with 24 bases left in between. CDR1 and CDR2 from the germline V gene are DFQATT and SNEGSKA (reference sequence).

For the CDR3, the DNA is TGTGCCAGCAGTTTGGGGGGCAGACTTAACTATGGCTACACCTTC. It codes for CASSLGGRLNYGYTF. V and J are TRBV12-3 or TRBV12-4 and TRBJ1-2, with TRBD1 as a possible D gene (6 bases). This CDR3 has 15 residues. V lost 3 bases to trimming and J lost 1 base, with 12 bases between them.

The V call is TRBV20-1, the J call TRBJ2-3, with D possibly being TRBD1 or TRBD2 (5 bases each). The CDR3 runs 17 residues. Trimming pared 0 bases from V and 1 base from J, leaving 17 bases between. Germline V gene sequence: CDR1 DFQATT, CDR2 SNEGSKA (reference sequence). The CDR3 nucleotides are TGCAGTGCTAGAGATTACTCGGGACGGGGCCGCACAGATACGCAGTATTTT. This codes for CSARDYSGRGRTDTQYF.

The chain recombines TRBV6-6 with TRBJ2-7; 9 positions match TRBD1. After removal of 3 bases from V and 4 bases from J, the junction contained 13 bases not matched to a gene. This CDR3 contains 17 residues. Germline V gene sequence: CDR1 MNHNY, CDR2 SVGAGI (reference sequence). The CDR3 spells CASSYLPPEGQGYEQYF. CDR3 DNA: TGTGCCAGCAGTTATCTACCTCCCGAAGGACAGGGGTACGAGCAGTACTTC.

The J gene is TRBJ2-5, the V gene TRBV20-1; D tentatively fits TRBD1 or TRBD2 (5 bases each). This CDR3 is built from 12 residues. Per germline, CDR1 DFQATT and CDR2 SNEGSKA (reference sequence). Trimming pared 4 bases from V and 2 bases from J, leaving 8 bases between. The CDR3 sequence is CSAMGVQETQYF. CDR3 sequence (DNA): TGCAGTGCTATGGGGGTTCAAGAGACCCAGTACTTC.

The chain recombines TRBV6-6 with TRBJ1-4; D remains unclear. The CDR3 covers 12 residues. Trimming took 11 bases from V and 8 from J, leaving 15 bases between them. Looked up from germline, CDR1 is MNHNY and CDR2 is SVGAGI (reference sequence). CDR3: CAGGQAREKLFF. CDR3 DNA sequence: TGTGCCGGAGGGCAGGCCAGGGAAAAACTGTTTTTT.

This rearrangement joins TRBV5-1 to TRBJ2-3; D ambiguous. This CDR3 has 16 amino acids. CDR1 and CDR2 from the germline V gene are SGHRS and YFSETQ. V lost 0 bases and J lost 2, with 13 bases in between. CDR3 residues: CASSLGRQSPTDTQYF. The DNA for the CDR3 is TGCGCCAGCAGCTTGGGCAGGCAGAGCCCCACAGATACGCAGTATTTT.

The V gene is TRBV11-2, the J gene TRBJ2-2; 7 bases are a match to TRBD2. The germline V gene has CDR1 SGHAT and CDR2 FQNNGV. This CDR3 contains 15 residues. With 6 bases clipped from V and 6 bases from J, the junction kept 10 bases outside the gene matches. The DNA of the CDR3 is TGTGCCAGCAGTAGGGGAGGGGAGAGAGCCGGGGAGCTGTTTTTT. Its protein is CASSRGGERAGELFF.

V is TRBV5-1 and J is TRBJ2-3, with 11 bases lining up with TRBD2. The CDR3 has 16 residues. CDR1 and CDR2 (germline): SGHRS, YFSETQ. After removal of 2 bases from V and 5 bases from J, the junction contained 7 bases not matched to a gene. CDR3 in amino acids: CASSFIAGGPEDTQYF. The DNA of the CDR3 is TGCGCCAGCAGCTTTATAGCGGGGGGGCCAGAAGATACGCAGTATTTT.

V usage is TRBV29-1 and J usage is TRBJ2-3; 7 bases match TRBD1. This CDR3 has 13 residues. Trimming took 6 bases from V and 2 from J; bases not matched to a gene: 5. CDR1 and CDR2 (germline): SQVTM, ANQGSEA. CDR3 amino acids: CSVKGTVTDTQYF. The DNA for the CDR3 is TGCAGCGTCAAGGGGACAGTCACAGATACGCAGTATTTT.

This sequence joins TRBV20-1 and TRBJ1-4, with TRBD1 as a possible D gene (5 bases). The germline CDR1 and CDR2 sequences are DFQATT and SNEGSKA (reference sequence). This CDR3 region has 14 residues. With 5 bases removed from V and 5 bases from J, the gap between germline ends came to 15 bases. In nucleotides, the CDR3 is TGCAGTGCTGTGGGGGACGGAGGGAATGAAAAACTGTTTTTT. It yields the protein CSAVGDGGNEKLFF.

The sample holds a few counts of this clonotype. The genes are TRBV2 and TRBJ1-1; D might be TRBD1 (6 bases). Germline loops: CDR1 SNHLY, CDR2 FYNNEI. Trimming removed 6 bases from V and 3 bases from J, with 11 bases in between. This CDR3 comprises 13 residues. The CDR3 DNA reads as TGTGCCAGCAGATCGGGGGCGGACACTGAAGCTTTCTTT. This codes for CASRSGADTEAFF.